The present entry profiles one T cell receptor beta chain with its context. The antigen is not known. This record comes from a study of long-term antiretroviral therapy in people with HIV. Study-level points and caveats: Once patients were on ART, diversity went higher but still fell short of transplant donor controls. The ART regimens used between about 2003 and 2018 may be less effective than current ones. Dominance of pre-ART expanded clones persisted, fluctuating and often declining after ART.

The V and J ends lost 2 bases and 8 bases respectively, with 6 bases between them. Per the germline V gene, CDR1 is MNHEY and CDR2 is SVGAGI. The CDR3 runs to 11 residues. Researchers report immunoSEQ v3.0 was run at survey level. TCRdb keeps only in-frame clones here, not all; method: immunoSEQ multiplex PCR. Among around 15,000 clones listed, 85% were seen once. The chain is built from TRBV6-5 and TRBJ1-2, with unresolved D. The source was unsorted PBMCs, collected 0.5 years after starting antiretroviral therapy. This clonotype was obtained from a woman in her thirties or forties with HIV. The CDR3 bases are TGTGCCAGCAGTTACGGAGGGGGCTACACCTTC. It translates to CASSYGGGYTF.